The T cell receptor beta chain described here comes from a study of CD8+ T cells in alopecia areata. For the study at large: Treated individuals took tofacitinib by mouth, 5 to 10 mg twice daily. Whole-study results and caveats: Researchers report lesional scalp, most notably alopecia totalis/universalis, outstripped normal scalp in clonality.

As the sequencing template, cDNA was produced by extracting RNA and reverse transcribing it. TCRdb keeps only in-frame clones here, not all; method: immunoSEQ multiplex PCR. The table lists around 270,000 clones, about three fifths of them singletons. The CDR3 is made up of 13 amino acids. Germline V lookup: CDR1 SGHRS, CDR2 YFSETQ. Treatment denoted: oral pan-JAK inhibitor, 5-10 mg twice daily. Alopecia areata patients provided lesional scalp punch biopsies and peripheral blood. T lymphocytes (CD4+ and CD8+) were sorted from PBMCs. This clone was picked up a small number of times. The antigen is not known. The junction shows a germline mismatch at one end, possibly a read error.

The chain couples TRBV5-1 to TRBJ2-5; 7 bases are a match to TRBD1. The receptor's source is a human donor with alopecia areata. Here the sequenced sample was CD4+ T cells sorted from blood, taken at week 24, from a patient treated with tofacitinib. CDR3 in DNA: TGCGCCGTAGCGACCGGAGGCGAGGGACAGTCGCACTTC. Its translation: CAVATGGEGQSHF.